The source of this T cell receptor beta chain is a study of metastatic and nonmetastatic thyroid tumors. Turning to the study itself: The comparison covered peripheral blood and tumor or nodule tissue in malignant and benign thyroid patients. Study findings and constraints: Reported TCR beta diversity, measured in blood and tumor, was significantly higher for malignant thyroid tumors than for benign nodules.

V was cut by 1 base and J by 4 bases, with 10 bases left in between. CDR1 and CDR2 from the germline V gene are KGHSH and LQKENI. There are 14 residues in the CDR3. In the original workflow: Researchers built a distant-metastasis classifier for papillary thyroid cancer that drew on CDR3 differences across clinicopathological groups. TCRdb ran MiXCR on the PCR reads. The V and J calls and clone size come from TCRdb's table, not from the authors' own analysis. This table holds about 21,000 clones, 15% to 20% found once. Judged by abundance, this clone is medium-sized. Its antigen is not known. The entire patient cohort was treatment-naive prior to thyroid surgery.

Sequencing was carried out using blood. The chain recombines TRBV18 with TRBJ1-2; possible D gene TRBD1, 5 bases. The TCR was taken from a male donor with papillary thyroid cancer or a benign thyroid nodule (not recorded which). Some clones in this sample may be carry-over from other donors' samples. DNA for the CDR3: TGTGCCAGCTCACCACAGCGGGACGGCTATGGCTACACCTTC. The encoded protein is CASSPQRDGYGYTF.